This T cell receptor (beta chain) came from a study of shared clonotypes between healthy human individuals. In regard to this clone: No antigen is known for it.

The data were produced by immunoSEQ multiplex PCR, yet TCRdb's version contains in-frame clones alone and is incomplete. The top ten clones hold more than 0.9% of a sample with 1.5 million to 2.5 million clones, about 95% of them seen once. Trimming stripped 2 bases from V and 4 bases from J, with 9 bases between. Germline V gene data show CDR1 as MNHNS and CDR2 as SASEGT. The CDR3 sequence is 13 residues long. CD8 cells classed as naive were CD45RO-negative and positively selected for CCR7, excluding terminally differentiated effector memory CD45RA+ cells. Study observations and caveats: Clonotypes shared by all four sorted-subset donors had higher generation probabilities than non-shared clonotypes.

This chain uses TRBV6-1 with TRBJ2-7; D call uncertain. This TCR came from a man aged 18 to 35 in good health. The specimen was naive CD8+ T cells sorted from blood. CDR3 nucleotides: TGTGCCAGCAGTGAATCGGCTTTTTACGAGCAGTACTTC. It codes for CASSESAFYEQYF.